This entry lists 18 T cell receptor beta chains sequenced from one sample in a study of blood T cell repertoires in COVID-19. Using immunoSEQ multiplex PCR, the repertoire was profiled, and TCRdb retains in-frame clones only, with some absent. Among roughly 31,000 clones, 90% were seen once, and the ten largest hold about 1.4%. Sequencing was carried out using peripheral blood. The origin of the receptors is a man in his sixties with active COVID-19.

The chain couples TRBV2 to TRBJ2-7; TRBD1 aligns across 7 bases. The CDR3 runs to 12 residues. Germline CDR1 reads SNHLY; CDR2 reads FYNNEI. The V and J ends lost 11 bases and 3 bases, in that order; junction bases with no gene match: 7. The CDR3 region has the DNA TGTGCCGCGAGGACAGGAATCTACGAGCAGTACTTC. Translating gives CAARTGIYEQYF.

This clone showed up just once. CDR3 residues: CARTVRATGELFF. CDR3 bases: TGTGCCAGAACTGTTAGAGCCACCGGGGAGCTGTTTTTT. The genes are TRBV5-3 and TRBJ2-2; D is unclear. TRBV5-3 is marked as an open reading frame, function uncertain. This CDR3 spans 13 amino acids. Trimming removed 6 bases at V and 4 bases at J, with 10 bases between.

The chain has TRBV2 and TRBJ1-5; 9 nucleotides agree with TRBD1. Trimming took 5 bases from V and 0 from J; bases not matched to a gene: 8. Germline values: CDR1 SNHLY, CDR2 FYNNEI. CDR3 length: 17 amino acids. The CDR3 nucleotides are TGTGCCAGCAGTCTACCGGGACAGGGCTATAGCAATCAGCCCCAGCATTTT. Amino acids: CASSLPGQGYSNQPQHF.

The V gene is TRBV11-2, the J gene TRBJ1-1, with D unclear. This CDR3 has 14 amino acids. The germline gives CDR1 SGHAT, CDR2 FQNNGV. The V end was cut by 5 bases, the J end by 5 bases, with 15 bases between. CDR3 region: CASSHPGPGTEAFF. The CDR3 DNA sequence: TGTGCCAGCAGCCACCCTGGGCCCGGTACTGAAGCTTTCTTT.

The sample holds a few counts of this clone. The V and J genes are TRBV28 and TRBJ1-1, with D uncertain. Trimming pared 2 bases from V and 6 bases from J, leaving 10 bases between. This CDR3 comprises 13 residues. Germline CDR1 and CDR2: MDHEN and SYDVKM. The chain's CDR3 is CASSLVSVPEAFF. The CDR3 nucleotides read TGTGCCAGCAGTTTAGTCAGTGTTCCTGAAGCTTTCTTT.

The V and J genes are TRBV19 and TRBJ2-2, with 7 bases that match TRBD1. This CDR3 region has 16 residues. From germline, CDR1 is LNHDA and CDR2 SQIVND (reference sequence). Losses at the gene ends were 4 bases for V and 0 bases for J; bases not matched to a gene: 5. CDR3 sequence: CASSTLGTANTGELFF. The CDR3 DNA reads TGTGCCAGTAGTACTCTGGGGACAGCGAACACCGGGGAGCTGTTTTTT.

The chain links TRBV2 to TRBJ1-2, with 7 bases fitting TRBD1. This CDR3 has 16 amino acids. The germline V gene has CDR1 SNHLY and CDR2 FYNNEI. J gave up 5 bases and V 0 bases, and 9 bases lay outside the gene matches. Here the CDR3 reads CASSEAEDREEYGYTF. CDR3 coding DNA: TGTGCCAGCAGTGAAGCAGAAGACAGGGAGGAATATGGCTACACCTTC.

The chain is built from TRBV27 and TRBJ2-5; tentatively, D is TRBD1 (5 bases). Trimming cost V 4 bases and J 1 base, with 13 bases left between them. Germline V gene lookup returns CDR1 MNHEY and CDR2 SMNVEV (reference sequence). The CDR3 has 15 amino acids. The CDR3 DNA reads as TGTGCCAGCAGTTCATTAGACAGTATCCAAGAGACCCAGTACTTC. This gives the protein CASSSLDSIQETQYF.

This clone was detected only a few times. This sequence joins TRBV5-1 and TRBJ2-5; the match to TRBD2 covers 7 bases. CDR1 and CDR2 (germline): SGHRS, YFSETQ. The CDR3 totals 14 residues. J was trimmed by 1 base and V by 4 bases; bases with no gene match: 4. CDR3 bases: TGCGCCAGCAGCCCGGGGGGAATCCAAGAGACCCAGTACTTC. Translated, it gives CASSPGGIQETQYF.

The chain combines TRBV2 with TRBJ2-7, with TRBD1 matching 8 bases. V dropped 3 bases and J dropped 6; count of bases not matched to a gene: 7. CDR3 length equals 14 residues. The germline CDR1 and CDR2 sequences are SNHLY and FYNNEI. In nucleotides, the CDR3 is TGTGCCAGCAGTGACCTGGACAGGGACGTCGAGCAGTACTTC. Translation: CASSDLDRDVEQYF.

The chain recombines TRBV9 with TRBJ2-7; D might be TRBD1 (5 bases). V lost 4 bases to trimming and J lost 5 bases, with 19 bases between them. Per germline, CDR1 SGDLS and CDR2 YYNGEE. The CDR3 covers 15 residues. CDR3 nucleotide sequence: TGTGCCAGCAGCTCCTCCGCGACAGCGAACCACGAGCAGTACTTC. Its protein is CASSSSATANHEQYF. Complete variable domain (other parts from reference TRBV9 and TRBJ2-7): DSGVTQTPKHLITATGQRVTLRCSPRSGDLSVYWYQQSLDQGLQFLIQYYNGEERAKGNILERFSAQQFPDLHSELNLSSLELGDSALYFCASSSSATANHEQYFGPGTRLTVT.

The chain couples TRBV5-6 to TRBJ2-1; maybe TRBD1 (5 bases). Per the germline V gene, CDR1 is SGHDT and CDR2 is YYEEEE. This CDR3 spans 16 amino acids. The V gene lost 4 bases and the J gene lost 0 bases, with 14 bases spanning the gap. CDR3 nucleotide sequence: TGTGCCAGCAGCCTCATAGGGGTTCTCTCCTACAATGAGCAGTTCTTC. This sequence encodes CASSLIGVLSYNEQFF.

The rearrangement uses TRBV10-2 and TRBJ1-3; D is perhaps TRBD1 (6 bases). The V gene's germline CDR1 is WSHSY and CDR2 SAAADI. CDR3 length: 14 residues. Trimming took off 6 bases at V and 4 bases at J, with 13 bases between the two ends. The CDR3 DNA sequence: TGCGCCAGCAGCAGGGGAATGGACGGAAACACCATATATTTT. Translation gives CASSRGMDGNTIYF.

The rearrangement joins TRBV29-1 to TRBJ2-5; D is unclear. Germline V gene lookup returns CDR1 SQVTM and CDR2 ANQGSEA. The CDR3 is 12 residues long. Trimming took 4 bases from V and 3 from J, leaving 9 bases between them. CDR3 in amino acids: CSVARSKETQYF. The CDR3 DNA sequence: TGCAGCGTTGCCAGGTCAAAAGAGACCCAGTACTTC.

The chain couples TRBV7-3 to TRBJ1-5; D might be TRBD1 (6 bases). Per germline, CDR1 SGHTA and CDR2 FQGTGA. CDR3 length equals 13 residues. V was clipped by 2 bases and J by 6 bases, with 8 bases between them. The CDR3 nucleotides are TGTGCCAGCAGCTTAGGCAGGGGTCAGCCCCAGCATTTT. It is translated as CASSLGRGQPQHF.

The genes are TRBV13 and TRBJ1-5; 9 positions agree with TRBD1. V trimming: 5 bases; J trimming: 6 bases; junction bases outside the gene matches: 8. The CDR3 runs 15 residues. From germline, CDR1 is PRHDT and CDR2 FYEKMQ (reference sequence). The CDR3 DNA sequence: TGTGCCAGCAGCGTCAACCGACAGGGGGTTCAGCCCCAGCATTTT. Protein: CASSVNRQGVQPQHF.

This clone was picked up one time. The chain recombines TRBV30 with TRBJ2-2; D is unclear. Trimming removed 3 bases at V and 6 bases at J, with 11 bases between. CDR3 length: 13 residues. Germline CDR1 GTSNPN, CDR2 SVGIG (reference sequence). The CDR3 spells CAWSDFGAGELFF. CDR3 DNA: TGTGCCTGGAGCGACTTCGGAGCCGGGGAGCTGTTTTTT.

The V gene is TRBV6-5, the J gene TRBJ2-5, with a tentative D call TRBD2 (7 bases). The V end was cut by 5 bases, the J end by 7 bases, with 17 bases between. Looked up from germline, CDR1 is MNHEY and CDR2 is SVGAGI. The CDR3 is 14 residues long. The CDR3 region has the DNA TGTGCCAGCAGTCCTGAAGGGGGGGTTCGGACCCAGTACTTC. It is translated as CASSPEGGVRTQYF.